What follows describes a single TCR beta chain. Clones were sequenced by immunoSEQ multiplex PCR, and TCRdb holds only the in-frame ones, with some missing. This table holds around 150,000 clones, roughly 84% found once. Germline lookup yields CDR1 ENHRY and CDR2 SYGVKD. The V and J ends lost 2 bases and 7 bases, in that order; junction bases with no gene match: 6. The CDR3 totals 16 residues. This sample is part of a study of blood T cell repertoires in COVID-19. This receptor was identified in a woman aged 60 to 75 with acute or convalescent COVID-19. The rearrangement uses TRBV10-3 and TRBJ1-6; 9 bases match TRBD1. The sample consisted of peripheral blood. The CDR3 loop reads CAISETGQGLNSPLHF. In DNA form, the CDR3 reads TGTGCCATCAGTGAGACAGGACAGGGGTTAAATTCACCCCTCCACTTT.